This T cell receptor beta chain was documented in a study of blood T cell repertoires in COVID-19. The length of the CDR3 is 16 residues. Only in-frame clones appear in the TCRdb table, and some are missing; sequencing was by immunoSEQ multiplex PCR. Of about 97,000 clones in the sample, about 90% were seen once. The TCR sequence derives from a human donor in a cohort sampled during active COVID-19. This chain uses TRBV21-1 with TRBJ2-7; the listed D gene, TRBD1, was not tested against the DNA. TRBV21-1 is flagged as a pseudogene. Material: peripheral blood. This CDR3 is CASSNPSRTGTYEQYF. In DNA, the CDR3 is TGTGCCAGCAGCAACCCTTCGCGGACAGGAACGTACGAGCAGTACTTC.